Listed here is a single T cell receptor beta chain. This sample is part of a study of blood T cell repertoires in COVID-19. The wider study: The United States, Italy and Spain provided the acute and convalescent COVID-19 samples.

CDR1 is SGDLS, CDR2 YYNGEE, per germline. This CDR3 has 16 amino acids. With 0 bases clipped from V and 1 base from J, the junction kept 5 bases outside the gene matches. The method was immunoSEQ multiplex PCR; TCRdb's version includes in-frame clones alone and lacks a portion of them. The repertoire has 150,000 to 200,000 clones, around 90% of them found once; the top ten carry around 5%. The sample consisted of peripheral blood. The origin of this receptor is a human donor in a cohort sampled during active COVID-19. The chain employs TRBV9 and TRBJ2-5, with TRBD1 matching 8 bases. CDR3 in amino acids: CASSVGTGSFQETQYF. In nucleotides, the CDR3 is TGTGCCAGCAGCGTAGGGACAGGGTCTTTCCAAGAGACCCAGTACTTC.